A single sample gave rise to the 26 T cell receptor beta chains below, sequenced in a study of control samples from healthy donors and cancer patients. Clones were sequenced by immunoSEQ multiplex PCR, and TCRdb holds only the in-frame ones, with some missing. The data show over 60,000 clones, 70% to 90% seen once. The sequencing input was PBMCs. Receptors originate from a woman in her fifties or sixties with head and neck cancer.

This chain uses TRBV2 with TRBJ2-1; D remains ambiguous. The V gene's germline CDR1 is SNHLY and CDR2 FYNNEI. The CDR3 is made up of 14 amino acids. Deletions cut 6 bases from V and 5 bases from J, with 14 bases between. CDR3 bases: TGTGCCAGCAGACTTCGGACCGGAAACAATGAGCAGTTCTTC. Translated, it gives CASRLRTGNNEQFF.

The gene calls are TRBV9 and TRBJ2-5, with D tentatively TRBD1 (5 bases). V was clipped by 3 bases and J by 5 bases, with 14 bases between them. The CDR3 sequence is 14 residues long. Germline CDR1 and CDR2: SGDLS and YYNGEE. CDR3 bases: TGTGCCAGCAGCGAGGGGTGGGCTAAGGAGACCCAGTACTTC. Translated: CASSEGWAKETQYF.

In DNA, the CDR3 is TGCGCCAGCAGCTTGGGTGACAGGGGCAATGAAAAACTGTTTTTT. Translation: CASSLGDRGNEKLFF. J is TRBJ1-4 and V is TRBV5-1, with 8 bases identical to TRBD1. The CDR3 extends over 15 amino acids. Per the germline V gene, CDR1 is SGHRS and CDR2 is YFSETQ. J gave up 5 bases and V 0 bases, and 3 bases lay outside the gene matches.

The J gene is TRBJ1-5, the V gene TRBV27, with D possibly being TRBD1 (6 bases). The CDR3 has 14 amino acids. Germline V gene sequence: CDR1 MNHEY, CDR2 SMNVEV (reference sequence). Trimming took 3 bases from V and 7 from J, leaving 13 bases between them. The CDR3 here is CASSLTGGLQPQHF. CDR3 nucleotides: TGTGCCAGCAGTTTGACAGGAGGCCTCCAGCCCCAGCATTTT.

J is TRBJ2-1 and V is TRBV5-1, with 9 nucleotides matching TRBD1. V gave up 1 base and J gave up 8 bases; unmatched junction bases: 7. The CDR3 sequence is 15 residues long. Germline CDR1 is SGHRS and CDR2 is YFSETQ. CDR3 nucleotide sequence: TGCGCCAGCAGCTTGAGGGGACAGGGCTTTGATGAGCAGTTCTTC. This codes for CASSLRGQGFDEQFF.

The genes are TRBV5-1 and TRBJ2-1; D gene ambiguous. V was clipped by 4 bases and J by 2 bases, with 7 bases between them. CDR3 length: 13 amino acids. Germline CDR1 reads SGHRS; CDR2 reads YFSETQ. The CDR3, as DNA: TGCGCCAGCAGCCTTGGGCCCTACAATGAGCAGTTCTTC. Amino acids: CASSLGPYNEQFF.

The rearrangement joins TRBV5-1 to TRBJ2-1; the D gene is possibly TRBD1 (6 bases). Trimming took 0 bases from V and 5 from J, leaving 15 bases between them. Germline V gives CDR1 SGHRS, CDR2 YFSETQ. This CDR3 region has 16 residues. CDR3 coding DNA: TGCGCCAGCAGCTTGGCGGTCCAGGGGCGAAACAATGAGCAGTTCTTC. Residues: CASSLAVQGRNNEQFF.

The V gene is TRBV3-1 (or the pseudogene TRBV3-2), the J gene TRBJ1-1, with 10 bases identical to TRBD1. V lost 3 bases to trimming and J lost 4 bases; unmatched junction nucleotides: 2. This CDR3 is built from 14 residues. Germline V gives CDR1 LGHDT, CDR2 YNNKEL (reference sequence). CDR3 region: CASSHGTGATEAFF. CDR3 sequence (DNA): TGTGCCAGCAGCCACGGGACAGGGGCCACTGAAGCTTTCTTT.

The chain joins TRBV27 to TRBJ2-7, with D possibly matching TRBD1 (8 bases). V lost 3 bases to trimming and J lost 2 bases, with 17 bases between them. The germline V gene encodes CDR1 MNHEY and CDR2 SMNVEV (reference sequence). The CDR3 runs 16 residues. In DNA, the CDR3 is TGTGCCAGCAGTTTTTCTTGGACAGGGAGGGCCTACGAGCAGTACTTC. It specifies CASSFSWTGRAYEQYF.

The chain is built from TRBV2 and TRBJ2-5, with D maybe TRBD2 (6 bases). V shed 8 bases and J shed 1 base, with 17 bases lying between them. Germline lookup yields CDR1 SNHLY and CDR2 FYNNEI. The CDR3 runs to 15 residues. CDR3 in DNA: TGTGCCAGCCACCTCCTGGGACTCACCCAAGAGACCCAGTACTTC. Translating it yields CASHLLGLTQETQYF.

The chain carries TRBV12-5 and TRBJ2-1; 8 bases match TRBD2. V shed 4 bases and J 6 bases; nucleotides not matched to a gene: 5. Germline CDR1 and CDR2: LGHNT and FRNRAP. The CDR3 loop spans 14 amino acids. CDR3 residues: CASGWGLEPNEQFF. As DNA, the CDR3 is TGTGCTAGTGGTTGGGGACTAGAACCCAATGAGCAGTTCTTC.

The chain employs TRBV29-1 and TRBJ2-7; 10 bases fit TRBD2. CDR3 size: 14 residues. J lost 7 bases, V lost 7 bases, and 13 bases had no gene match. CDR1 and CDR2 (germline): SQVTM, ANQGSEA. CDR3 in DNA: TGCAGCGGTGCACCTAGCGGGGGACGGGGGGAGCAGTACTTC. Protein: CSGAPSGGRGEQYF.

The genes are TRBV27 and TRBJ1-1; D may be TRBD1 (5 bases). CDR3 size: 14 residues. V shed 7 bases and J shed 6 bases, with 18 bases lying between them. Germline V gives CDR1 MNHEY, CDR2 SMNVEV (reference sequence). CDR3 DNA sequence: TGTGCCAGCATCTCGTGGGGGATTCGCGCTGAAGCTTTCTTT. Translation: CASISWGIRAEAFF.

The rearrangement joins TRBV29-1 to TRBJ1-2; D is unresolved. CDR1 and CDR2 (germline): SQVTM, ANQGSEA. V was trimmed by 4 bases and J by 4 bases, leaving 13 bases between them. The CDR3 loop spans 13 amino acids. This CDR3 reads CSVVQNWGYGYTF. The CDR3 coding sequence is TGCAGCGTTGTCCAGAATTGGGGCTATGGCTACACCTTC.

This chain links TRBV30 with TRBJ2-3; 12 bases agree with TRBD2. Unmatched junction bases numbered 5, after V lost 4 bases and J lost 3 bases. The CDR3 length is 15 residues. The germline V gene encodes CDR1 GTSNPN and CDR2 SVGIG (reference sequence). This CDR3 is CAWTLGLAGTDTQYF. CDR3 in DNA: TGTGCCTGGACCCTCGGACTAGCGGGAACAGATACGCAGTATTTT. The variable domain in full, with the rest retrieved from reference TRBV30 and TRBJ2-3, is SQTIHQWPATLVQPVGSPLSLECTVEGTSNPNLYWYRQAAGRGLQLLFYSVGIGQISSEVPQNLSASRPQDRQFILSSKKLLLSDSGFYLCAWTLGLAGTDTQYFGPGTRLTVL.

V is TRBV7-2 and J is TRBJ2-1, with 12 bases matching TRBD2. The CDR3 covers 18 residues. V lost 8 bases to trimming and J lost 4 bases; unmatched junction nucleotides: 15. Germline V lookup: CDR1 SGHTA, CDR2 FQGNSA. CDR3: CASRRTSGEPGTYNEQFF. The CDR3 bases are TGTGCCAGCCGGAGGACTAGCGGGGAACCCGGAACGTACAATGAGCAGTTCTTC.

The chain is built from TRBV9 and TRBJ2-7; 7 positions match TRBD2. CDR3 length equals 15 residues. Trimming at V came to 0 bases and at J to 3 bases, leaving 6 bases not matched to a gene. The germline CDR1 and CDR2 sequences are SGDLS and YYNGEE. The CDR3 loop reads CASSVESSGGYEQYF. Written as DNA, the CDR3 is TGTGCCAGCAGCGTAGAATCTAGCGGAGGCTACGAGCAGTACTTC.

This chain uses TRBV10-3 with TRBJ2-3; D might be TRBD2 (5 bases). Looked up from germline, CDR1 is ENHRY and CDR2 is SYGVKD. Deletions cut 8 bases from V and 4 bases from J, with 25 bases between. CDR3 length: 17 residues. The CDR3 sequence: CAIQSGSLKDGSDTQYF. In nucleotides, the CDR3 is TGTGCCATCCAATCGGGGAGCCTAAAAGATGGTTCAGATACGCAGTATTTT.

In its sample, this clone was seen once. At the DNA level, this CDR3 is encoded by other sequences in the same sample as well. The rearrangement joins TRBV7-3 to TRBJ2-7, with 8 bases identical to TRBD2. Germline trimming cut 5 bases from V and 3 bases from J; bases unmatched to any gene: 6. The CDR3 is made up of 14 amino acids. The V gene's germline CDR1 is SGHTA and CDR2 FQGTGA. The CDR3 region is CASSPGGGSYEQYF. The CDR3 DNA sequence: TGTGCCAGCAGCCCCGGGGGGGGCAGCTACGAGCAGTACTTC.

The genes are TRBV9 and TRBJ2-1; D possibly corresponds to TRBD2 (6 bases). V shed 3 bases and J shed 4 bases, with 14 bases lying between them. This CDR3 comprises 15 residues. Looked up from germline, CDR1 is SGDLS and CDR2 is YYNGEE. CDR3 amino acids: CASSAKGLEYNEQFF. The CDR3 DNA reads TGTGCCAGCAGCGCGAAGGGACTTGAATACAATGAGCAGTTCTTC.

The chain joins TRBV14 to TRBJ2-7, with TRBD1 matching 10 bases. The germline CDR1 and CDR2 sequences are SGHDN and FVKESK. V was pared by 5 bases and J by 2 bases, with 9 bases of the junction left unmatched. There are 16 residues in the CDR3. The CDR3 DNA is TGTGCCAGCAGCAACAGTGGGACAGGGGATCCCTACGAGCAGTACTTC. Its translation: CASSNSGTGDPYEQYF.

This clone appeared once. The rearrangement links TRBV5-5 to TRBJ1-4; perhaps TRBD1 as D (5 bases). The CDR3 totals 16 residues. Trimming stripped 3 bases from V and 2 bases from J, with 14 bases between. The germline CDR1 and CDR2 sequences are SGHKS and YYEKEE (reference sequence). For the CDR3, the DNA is TGTGCCAGCAGCTGGGGGTCCCGGGGTACTAATGAAAAACTGTTTTTT. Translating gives CASSWGSRGTNEKLFF.

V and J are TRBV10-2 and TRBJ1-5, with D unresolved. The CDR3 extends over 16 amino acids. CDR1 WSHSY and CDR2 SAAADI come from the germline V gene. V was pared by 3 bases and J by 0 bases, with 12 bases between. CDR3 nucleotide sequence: TGCGCCAGCAGTGATTGGCTTCTGGATAGCAATCAGCCCCAGCATTTT. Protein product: CASSDWLLDSNQPQHF.

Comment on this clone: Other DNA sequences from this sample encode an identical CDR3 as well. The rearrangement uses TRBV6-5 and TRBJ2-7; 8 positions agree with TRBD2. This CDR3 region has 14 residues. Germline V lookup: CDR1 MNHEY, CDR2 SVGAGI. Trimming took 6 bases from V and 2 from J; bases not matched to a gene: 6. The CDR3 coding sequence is TGTGCCAGCAGCAGAGCGGGAGAGGCCTACGAGCAGTACTTC. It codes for CASSRAGEAYEQYF.

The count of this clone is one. In DNA, the CDR3 is TGTGCCAGCAGCTTGTTTTCTCGACAGGGCGGAGGTGAAAAACTGTTTTTT. The encoded protein is CASSLFSRQGGGEKLFF. The V call is TRBV5-6, the J call TRBJ1-4; the match to TRBD1 covers 7 bases. Germline V gene data show CDR1 as SGHDT and CDR2 as YYEEEE. J was trimmed by 7 bases and V by 1 base; bases with no gene match: 13. This CDR3 has 17 residues.

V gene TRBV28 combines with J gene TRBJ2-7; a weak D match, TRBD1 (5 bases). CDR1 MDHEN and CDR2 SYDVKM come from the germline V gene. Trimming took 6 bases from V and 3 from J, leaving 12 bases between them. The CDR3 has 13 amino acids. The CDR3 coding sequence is TGTGCCAGCAGGGCAGGGCCTCTCTACGAGCAGTACTTC. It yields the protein CASRAGPLYEQYF. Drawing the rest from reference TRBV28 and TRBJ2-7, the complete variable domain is DVKVTQSSRYLVKRTGEKVFLECVQDMDHENMFWYRQDPGLGLRLIYFSYDVKMKEKGDIPEGYSVSREKKERFSLILESASTNQTSMYLCASRAGPLYEQYFGPGTRLTVT.